Below, 14 T cell receptor beta chains from the same sample are listed, as sequenced in a study of cytomegalovirus exposure and HLA in healthy donors. The study ran its PCR with 60 Vbeta and 13 Jbeta primers. Profiled with immunoSEQ multiplex PCR; TCRdb holds only in-frame clones, not every one. The sample carries 130,000 to 150,000 clones, almost 80% recorded once. Sequenced sample: PBMCs. The receptors come from a woman aged 30 to 39 in good health and CMV-seronegative.

The chain is built from TRBV27 and TRBJ1-2; 7 bases are shared with TRBD1. Trimming at V came to 5 bases and at J to 0 bases, leaving 12 bases not matched to a gene. The CDR3 has 17 amino acids. Germline-derived CDR1 and CDR2 are MNHEY and SMNVEV (reference sequence). CDR3 region: CASSHRQGQTANYGYTF. The CDR3 bases are TGTGCCAGCAGTCACCGACAGGGTCAGACAGCTAACTATGGCTACACCTTC.

The chain joins TRBV6-5 to TRBJ1-5; maybe TRBD1 (6 bases). Trimming cost V 4 bases and J 3 bases, with 10 bases left between them. The CDR3 sequence is 14 residues long. CDR1 and CDR2 (germline): MNHEY, SVGAGI. CDR3 in amino acids: CASSFTGPNQPQHF. The CDR3 region has the DNA TGTGCCAGCAGTTTTACAGGGCCCAATCAGCCCCAGCATTTT.

The chain recombines TRBV28 with TRBJ1-1; a possible D gene is TRBD1 (5 bases). The CDR3 runs to 14 residues. Germline-derived CDR1 and CDR2 are MDHEN and SYDVKM. Between the trimmed V and J ends, which lost 5 bases and 1 base, there was a span of 11 bases. The DNA for the CDR3 is TGTGCCAGCAGTCGGATAACAGGGAACACTGAAGCTTTCTTT. Its protein product is CASSRITGNTEAFF.

V and J are TRBV10-3 and TRBJ2-7; 7 bases match TRBD2. The CDR3 runs 14 residues. The germline CDR1 and CDR2 sequences are ENHRY and SYGVKD. Trimming at V came to 10 bases and at J to 0 bases, leaving 9 bases not matched to a gene. In nucleotides, the CDR3 is TGTGCCACCGCTTTAGCGGGTAGCTCCTACGAGCAGTACTTC. Its protein is CATALAGSSYEQYF.

The chain recombines TRBV6-5 with TRBJ1-1; 8 bases map to TRBD1. Germline V gene data show CDR1 as MNHEY and CDR2 as SVGAGI. There are 15 residues in the CDR3. V was clipped by 6 bases and J by 5 bases; unmatched bases: 11. The DNA for the CDR3 is TGTGCCAGCAGCAGGGCTCGGACAGGGAAGACTGAAGCTTTCTTT. As protein: CASSRARTGKTEAFF.

This clone was picked up a small number of times. The J gene is TRBJ1-1, the V gene TRBV19; D remains unclear. CDR1 and CDR2 from the germline V gene are LNHDA and SQIVND (reference sequence). The CDR3 sequence is 13 residues long. The germline V and J ends were trimmed by 7 bases and 5 bases, with 14 bases remaining between them. The CDR3 region is CASTVVTGTEAFF. CDR3 sequence (DNA): TGTGCCAGTACCGTCGTCACGGGAACTGAAGCTTTCTTT.

To note about this clone: Different DNA sequences within this sample yield the same CDR3. The rearrangement links TRBV11-3 to TRBJ1-1, with D possibly TRBD1 on 5 matching bases. Germline lookup yields CDR1 SGHNT and CDR2 YENEEA. Trimming pared 6 bases from V and 1 base from J, leaving 9 bases between. There are 13 residues in the CDR3. The CDR3, as DNA: TGTGCCAGCAGTCCTCAGGGGAACACTGAAGCTTTCTTT. Translation gives CASSPQGNTEAFF.

This chain connects TRBV11-3 to TRBJ1-1; 9 positions agree with TRBD1. CDR3 size: 12 residues. With V trimmed by 5 bases and J by 11 bases, 6 bases remained unmatched. Germline assignment: CDR1 SGHNT and CDR2 YENEEA. CDR3 nucleotides: TGTGCCAGCAGCCCGACAGGGGGTCGTGCTTTCTTT. It translates to CASSPTGGRAFF.

The V and J genes are TRBV7-2 and TRBJ1-1; 7 bases agree with TRBD1. The germline gives CDR1 SGHTA, CDR2 FQGNSA. V lost 4 bases and J lost 10; bases outside the gene matches: 6. The CDR3 is made up of 12 amino acids. DNA for the CDR3: TGTGCCAGCAGCTCGGCCGACAGGGCAGCTTTCTTT. Its translation is CASSSADRAAFF.

The chain is built from TRBV6-5 and TRBJ1-4; TRBD1 matches at 9 bases. Per germline, CDR1 MNHEY and CDR2 SVGAGI. V was pared by 0 bases and J by 8 bases, with 4 bases of the junction left unmatched. CDR3 length: 15 amino acids. The CDR3 region has the DNA TGTGCCAGCAGTTACTCGGGACAGGGAGGCGAAAAACTGTTTTTT. Translated: CASSYSGQGGEKLFF.

The chain has TRBV5-1 and TRBJ2-7, with D perhaps matching TRBD1 (6 bases). The CDR3 has 14 residues. V lost 0 bases to trimming and J lost 6 bases, with 13 bases between them. Per the germline V gene, CDR1 is SGHRS and CDR2 is YFSETQ. As DNA, the CDR3 is TGCGCCAGCAGCTTGGCAGTACAGGGCGGCGAGCAGTACTTC. Protein: CASSLAVQGGEQYF.

The chain uses TRBV9 and TRBJ2-1; TRBD2 agrees at 7 bases. This CDR3 region has 17 residues. V gave up 4 bases and J gave up 9 bases; unmatched junction bases: 19. Looked up from germline, CDR1 is SGDLS and CDR2 is YYNGEE. CDR3 in amino acids: CASSRYPGTTPEREQFF. CDR3 nucleotides: TGTGCCAGCAGCCGATACCCCGGGACTACCCCCGAGCGTGAGCAGTTCTTC.

The CDR3 DNA reads TGTGCCAGCAGTTCTGGGGGAGGCGAGCAGTACTTC. This encodes CASSSGGGEQYF. The chain links TRBV27 to TRBJ2-7, with D possibly being TRBD2 (6 bases). This CDR3 is 12 amino acids long. The germline CDR1 and CDR2 sequences are MNHEY and SMNVEV (reference sequence). Trimming removed 4 bases from V and 6 bases from J, with 10 bases in between.

The rearrangement links TRBV27 to TRBJ1-2, with a weak D call TRBD1 (6 bases). V lost 5 bases to trimming and J lost 5 bases, with 18 bases between them. CDR3 length: 15 amino acids. CDR1 MNHEY and CDR2 SMNVEV come from the germline V gene (reference sequence). The CDR3 nucleotides are TGTGCCAGCAGTCCGGGACAATCCCGTCGGTATGGCTACACCTTC. Protein product: CASSPGQSRRYGYTF.